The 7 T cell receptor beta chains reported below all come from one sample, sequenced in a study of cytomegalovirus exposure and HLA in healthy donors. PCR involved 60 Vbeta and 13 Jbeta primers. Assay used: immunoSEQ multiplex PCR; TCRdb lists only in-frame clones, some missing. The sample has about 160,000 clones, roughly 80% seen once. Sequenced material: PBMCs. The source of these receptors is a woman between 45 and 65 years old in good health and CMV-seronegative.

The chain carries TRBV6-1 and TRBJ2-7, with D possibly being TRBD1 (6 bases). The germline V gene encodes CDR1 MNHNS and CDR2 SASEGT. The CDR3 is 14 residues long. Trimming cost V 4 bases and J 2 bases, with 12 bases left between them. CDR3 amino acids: CASSVTGTPYEQYF. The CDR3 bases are TGTGCCAGCAGTGTGACAGGTACTCCCTACGAGCAGTACTTC.

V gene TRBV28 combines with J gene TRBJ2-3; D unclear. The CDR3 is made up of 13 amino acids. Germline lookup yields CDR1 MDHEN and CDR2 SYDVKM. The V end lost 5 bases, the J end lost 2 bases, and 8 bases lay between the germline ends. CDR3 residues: CASSTGDTDTQYF. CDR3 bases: TGTGCCAGCAGTACGGGTGACACAGATACGCAGTATTTT. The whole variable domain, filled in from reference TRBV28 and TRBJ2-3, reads DVKVTQSSRYLVKRTGEKVFLECVQDMDHENMFWYRQDPGLGLRLIYFSYDVKMKEKGDIPEGYSVSREKKERFSLILESASTNQTSMYLCASSTGDTDTQYFGPGTRLTVL.

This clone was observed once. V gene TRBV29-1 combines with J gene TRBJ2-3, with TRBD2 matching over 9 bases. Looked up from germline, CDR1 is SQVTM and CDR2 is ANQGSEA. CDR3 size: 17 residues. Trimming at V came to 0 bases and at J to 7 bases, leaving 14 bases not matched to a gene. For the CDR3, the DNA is TGCAGCGTTGAAGAAGGCGGTGCTAGCGGGGCCGGTTATACGCAGTATTTT. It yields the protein CSVEEGGASGAGYTQYF.

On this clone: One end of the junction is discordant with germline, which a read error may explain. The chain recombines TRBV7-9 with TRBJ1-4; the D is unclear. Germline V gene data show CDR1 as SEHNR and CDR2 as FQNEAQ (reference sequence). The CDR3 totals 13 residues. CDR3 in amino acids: CSSSRVPNEKLFF. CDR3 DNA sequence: TGTTCCAGCAGCCGGGTCCCCAATGAAAAACTGTTTTTT.

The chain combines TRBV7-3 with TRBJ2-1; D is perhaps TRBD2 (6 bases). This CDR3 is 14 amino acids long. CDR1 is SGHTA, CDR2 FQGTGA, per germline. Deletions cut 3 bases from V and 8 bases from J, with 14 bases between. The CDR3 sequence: CASSFLGGRDEQFF. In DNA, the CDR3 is TGTGCCAGCAGCTTCTTGGGGGGACGCGATGAGCAGTTCTTC.

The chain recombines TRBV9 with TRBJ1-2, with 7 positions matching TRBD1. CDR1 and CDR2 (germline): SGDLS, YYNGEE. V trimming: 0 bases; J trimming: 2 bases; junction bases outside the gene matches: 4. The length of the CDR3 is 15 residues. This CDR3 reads CASSVGTGRNYGYTF. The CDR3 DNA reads TGTGCCAGCAGCGTAGGGACAGGACGCAACTATGGCTACACCTTC.

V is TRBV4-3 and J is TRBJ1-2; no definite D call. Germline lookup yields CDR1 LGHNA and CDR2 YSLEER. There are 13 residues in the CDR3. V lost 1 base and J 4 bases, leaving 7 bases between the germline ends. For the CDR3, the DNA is TGCGCCAGCAGCCAAGTGGCAGGCTATGGCTACACCTTC. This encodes CASSQVAGYGYTF.